These 31 T cell receptor beta chains share one sample of origin, sequenced in a study of T cells in Graves' hyperthyroidism and ophthalmopathy. RNA transcripts were the template for amplifying TCR beta CDR3 regions. Initially, a first-round RT-PCR of the TCR CDR3 employed the HTBI primer set. From the multiplex PCR reads, TCRdb called clonotypes with MiXCR, one entry per CDR3 protein. The table shows nearly 750,000 distinct CDR3 sequences, with roughly a third occurring only once. The sample taken for sequencing was blood. These receptor sequences come from a middle-aged woman with Graves' hyperthyroidism.

The rearrangement joins TRBV19 to TRBJ2-6; possibly TRBD1 for D (6 bases). Trimming took 5 bases from V and 3 from J, leaving 17 bases between them. The CDR3 runs 17 residues. From germline, CDR1 is LNHDA and CDR2 SQIVND (reference sequence). CDR3 amino acids: CASSRLGALGGANVLTF. The CDR3, as DNA: TGTGCCAGTAGTCGCTTGGGGGCCCTCGGTGGGGCCAACGTCCTGACTTTC.

V gene TRBV7-9 combines with J gene TRBJ2-7; 8 nucleotides agree with TRBD1. This CDR3 has 17 amino acids. J lost 2 bases, V lost 3 bases, and 12 bases had no gene match. Per the germline V gene, CDR1 is SEHNR and CDR2 is FQNEAQ (reference sequence). CDR3 bases: TGTGCCAGCAGCTTGGCCTTTTTGACAGGGGACCCCTACGAGCAGTACTTC. Translated, it gives CASSLAFLTGDPYEQYF.

The rearrangement links TRBV7-8 to TRBJ1-4; a weak D match, TRBD1 (6 bases). Trimming removed 5 bases from V and 10 bases from J, with 20 bases in between. This CDR3 is built from 15 residues. Germline V gene lookup returns CDR1 SGHVS and CDR2 FQNEAQ. CDR3 nucleotides: TGTGCCAGCAGCCAAGATCCAGGGGCTCTCGGAAAACTGTTTTTT. Its protein is CASSQDPGALGKLFF.

The V gene is TRBV7-9, the J gene TRBJ2-7; D gene ambiguous. CDR3 length: 14 amino acids. In germline, CDR1 is SEHNR, CDR2 FQNEAQ (reference sequence). The V end lost 5 bases, the J end lost 0 bases, and 11 bases lay between the germline ends. The CDR3 region has the DNA TGTGCCAGCAGCCTGAGACCGGTCTCCTACGAGCAGTACTTC. Protein product: CASSLRPVSYEQYF. The entire variable domain, with the rest obtained from reference TRBV7-9 and TRBJ2-7, is as follows: DTGVSQNPRHKITKRGQNVTFRCDPISEHNRLYWYRQTLGQGPEFLTYFQNEAQLEKSRLLSDRFSAERPKGSFSTLEIQRTEQGDSAMYLCASSLRPVSYEQYFGPGTRLTVT.

The V gene is TRBV4-1, the J gene TRBJ1-4, with D perhaps TRBD1 (6 bases). The length of the CDR3 is 15 residues. Germline CDR1 is MGHRA and CDR2 is YSYEKL. V shed 5 bases and J shed 7 bases, with 17 bases lying between them. CDR3 amino acids: CASSYRQASSEKLFF. In DNA, the CDR3 is TGCGCCAGCAGCTACAGACAGGCTAGTAGTGAAAAACTGTTTTTT.

The J gene is TRBJ2-7, the V gene TRBV7-9; no reliable D call. The germline V gene encodes CDR1 SEHNR and CDR2 FQNEAQ (reference sequence). The CDR3 consists of 13 residues. Trimming stripped 8 bases from V and 0 bases from J, with 11 bases between. CDR3 coding DNA: TGTGCCAGCGAGCCGAGCAGCTCCTACGAGCAGTACTTC. Translated: CASEPSSSYEQYF.

There are many counts of this clonotype. The chain uses TRBV11-2 and TRBJ2-5; tentative D call: TRBD2 (6 bases). The CDR3 is 14 residues long. Looked up from germline, CDR1 is SGHAT and CDR2 is FQNNGV. Trimming shortened V by 0 bases and J by 5 bases, and 10 bases separated the two germline ends. The CDR3 DNA reads as TGTGCCAGCAGCTTAGATAGGGGACTGGAGACCCAGTACTTC. This sequence encodes CASSLDRGLETQYF.

V is TRBV9 and J is TRBJ2-5, with 7 bases aligning to TRBD1. The length of the CDR3 is 13 residues. V shed 3 bases, J shed 5 bases, and the junction held 4 bases outside the gene matches. Germline CDR1 and CDR2: SGDLS and YYNGEE. This CDR3 reads CASSGQGWETQYF. The CDR3 coding sequence is TGTGCCAGCAGCGGACAGGGTTGGGAGACCCAGTACTTC.

The chain is built from TRBV19 and TRBJ1-1; maybe TRBD1 (5 bases). Trimming removed 5 bases at V and 7 bases at J, with 17 bases between. The CDR3 length is 14 residues. Germline CDR1 LNHDA, CDR2 SQIVND (reference sequence). The CDR3 coding sequence is TGTGCCAGTAGTTTAAACGGGGGGAATTTTGAAGCTTTCTTT. Protein sequence: CASSLNGGNFEAFF.

This clonotype was seen a few times. The gene calls are TRBV19 and TRBJ2-7; no firm D call. Between the trimmed V and J ends, which lost 3 bases and 4 bases, there was a span of 13 bases. There are 14 residues in the CDR3. Germline loops: CDR1 LNHDA, CDR2 SQIVND (reference sequence). The CDR3 bases are TGTGCCAGTAGTATTACGGGCTTAGGATACGAGCAGTACTTC. Amino acid sequence: CASSITGLGYEQYF.

Concerning this clonotype itself: This CDR3 fails to terminate in the conserved phenylalanine or tryptophan, so it likely reflects a read error. No DNA is shown, since the ends of the CDR3 on it are uncertain; the CDR3 is the one TCRdb lists. The chain recombines TRBV7-2 with TRBJ1-6. CDR1 is SGHTA, CDR2 FQGNSA, per germline. The CDR3 length equals 10 residues, ends included. CDR3 amino acids: CASSDRQPHS.

This clonotype was observed many times. The genes are TRBV2 and TRBJ1-1; no clear D gene. V was trimmed by 6 bases and J by 1 base, leaving 9 bases between them. Germline V CDR1 and CDR2: SNHLY, FYNNEI. This CDR3 region has 13 residues. CDR3 region: CASSPVPNTEAFF. DNA for the CDR3: TGTGCCAGCAGCCCCGTGCCGAACACTGAAGCTTTCTTT. Looking up the rest from reference TRBV2 and TRBJ1-1 gives the full variable domain: EPEVTQTPSHQVTQMGQEVILRCVPISNHLYFYWYRQILGQKVEFLVSFYNNEISEKSEIFDDQFSVERPDGSNFTLKIRSTKLEDSAMYFCASSPVPNTEAFFGQGTRLTVV.

This clonotype occurred many times. This chain links TRBV12-3 or TRBV12-4 with TRBJ1-2; D not resolved. This CDR3 region has 13 residues. V lost 6 bases and J 3 bases, leaving 11 bases between the germline ends. The CDR3 DNA reads as TGTGCCAGCAGGTTGCAAGAGTACTATGGCTACACCTTC. Protein sequence: CASRLQEYYGYTF.

The chain is built from TRBV9 and TRBJ1-4, with 10 bases aligning to TRBD1. Germline CDR1 reads SGDLS; CDR2 reads YYNGEE. The CDR3 runs to 15 residues. Trimming took 3 bases from V and 6 from J; bases not matched to a gene: 5. The CDR3 DNA follows: TGTGCCAGCAGCGGGACAGGGGGAGGCTATGAAAAACTGTTTTTT. It encodes CASSGTGGGYEKLFF.

The chain recombines TRBV5-4 with TRBJ2-5, with D unclear. V was trimmed by 2 bases and J by 1 base, leaving 12 bases between them. Germline V gene data show CDR1 as SGHNT and CDR2 as YYREEE (reference sequence). CDR3 length: 15 residues. Here the CDR3 reads CASSFPRQTQETQYF. DNA for the CDR3: TGTGCCAGCAGCTTCCCCCGACAAACCCAAGAGACCCAGTACTTC.

Notes on this clonotype: Since no conserved phenylalanine or tryptophan closes the CDR3, a read error is the likely cause. The chain combines TRBV5-1 with TRBJ2-5; D ambiguous. V was trimmed by 0 bases and J by 0 bases, leaving 9 bases between them. CDR1 SGHRS and CDR2 YFSETQ come from the germline V gene. The CDR3 is 15 residues long. The CDR3: CASSLAPPYQETQYS. Here the CDR3 DNA reads TGCGCCAGCAGCTTGGCCCCCCCGTACCAAGAGACCCAGTACTCC.

The gene calls are TRBV7-9 and TRBJ2-7, with D perhaps assigned TRBD1 or TRBD2 (5 bases each). Germline V gives CDR1 SEHNR, CDR2 FQNEAQ (reference sequence). The V and J ends lost 5 bases and 5 bases respectively, with 16 bases between them. The CDR3 consists of 14 residues. The CDR3 loop reads CASSHRGRDHEQYF. DNA of the CDR3: TGTGCCAGCAGCCACCGGGGCAGGGACCACGAGCAGTACTTC.

This clonotype showed up many times. The chain recombines TRBV25-1 with TRBJ2-5, with D hard to call. The CDR3 is 13 amino acids. Germline lookup yields CDR1 MGHDK and CDR2 SYGVNS. Trimming took 1 base from V and 3 from J, leaving 6 bases between them. CDR3: CASSEWTEETQYF. Here the CDR3 DNA reads TGTGCCAGCAGTGAATGGACCGAAGAGACCCAGTACTTC.

This clonotype was seen more than once but under ten times. The chain joins TRBV30 to TRBJ1-6; the D gene is possibly TRBD1 (5 bases). Looked up from germline, CDR1 is GTSNPN and CDR2 is SVGIG (reference sequence). The CDR3 runs to 13 residues. Between the trimmed V and J ends, which lost 8 bases and 7 bases, there was a span of 15 bases. The CDR3 coding sequence is TGTGCCGGGGGGACGGATCTAAATTCACCCCTCCACTTT. This gives the protein CAGGTDLNSPLHF. Looking up the rest from reference TRBV30 and TRBJ1-6 gives the full variable domain: SQTIHQWPATLVQPVGSPLSLECTVEGTSNPNLYWYRQAAGRGLQLLFYSVGIGQISSEVPQNLSASRPQDRQFILSSKKLLLSDSGFYLCAGGTDLNSPLHFGNGTRLTVT.

This clonotype occurred many times. V and J are TRBV7-2 and TRBJ1-6; TRBD1 agrees at 8 bases. The CDR3 runs 13 residues. The V gene's germline CDR1 is SGHTA and CDR2 FQGNSA. V gave up 5 bases and J gave up 8 bases; unmatched junction bases: 2. The CDR3 DNA sequence: TGTGCCAGCAGCGCGACAGGGGATTCACCCCTCCACTTT. It translates to CASSATGDSPLHF.

A note on this clonotype: A read error may account for a junction end that differs from germline. The chain couples TRBV13 to TRBJ1-4; 9 positions agree with TRBD1. CDR1 and CDR2 (germline): PRHDT, FYEKMQ (reference sequence). This CDR3 comprises 18 residues. The CDR3 DNA sequence: TGCGCCAGCAGCTTGGTAGGACAGGGGATTGCAACTAATGAAAAACTGTTTTTT. It translates to CASSLVGQGIATNEKLFF.

This clonotype was seen many times. This chain uses TRBV6-6 with TRBJ1-2; D ambiguous. V lost 6 bases and J lost 4, with 15 bases in between. CDR3 size: 14 residues. In germline, CDR1 is MNHNY, CDR2 SVGAGI (reference sequence). The CDR3 is CASSQFVAGYGYTF. The CDR3 nucleotides are TGTGCCAGCAGCCAGTTCGTAGCGGGCTATGGCTACACCTTC.

V and J are TRBV27 and TRBJ2-5, with a weak D call TRBD1 (6 bases). The CDR3 runs 16 residues. The germline gives CDR1 MNHEY, CDR2 SMNVEV (reference sequence). V gave up 4 bases and J gave up 1 base, with 16 bases separating them. This CDR3 is CASSSVTQGFQETQYF. The CDR3 region has the DNA TGTGCCAGCAGTTCGGTAACTCAGGGGTTCCAAGAGACCCAGTACTTC.

In this sample, this clonotype turned up once. The CDR3, as DNA: TGCGCCAGCAGCCCCGGACAAGTCACCGGGGAGCTGTTTTTT. This encodes CASSPGQVTGELFF. The genes are TRBV4-1 and TRBJ2-2; D possibly corresponds to TRBD1 (5 bases). Trimming cost V 4 bases and J 4 bases, with 10 bases left between them. The CDR3 has 14 residues. The germline gives CDR1 MGHRA, CDR2 YSYEKL.

In the case of this clonotype: A much larger clone lies one base from this, so it may be a read error. The conserved final phenylalanine or tryptophan is absent from the CDR3, which likely points to a read error. The chain recombines TRBV19 with TRBJ1-1; 7 positions agree with TRBD1. The V gene's germline CDR1 is LNHDA and CDR2 SQIVND (reference sequence). The length of the CDR3 is 16 residues. The trim removed 3 bases at V and 5 bases at J, leaving 12 bases unmatched. The CDR3 loop is CASSILRGQGGTEAFL. The CDR3 nucleotides are TGTGCCAGTAGTATTTTGAGGGGGCAGGGTGGGACTGAAGCTTTCCTT.

This clonotype was seen only a few times. The V and J genes are TRBV20-1 and TRBJ2-5; possibly TRBD1 for D (6 bases). Germline CDR1 and CDR2: DFQATT and SNEGSKA (reference sequence). The ends were cut back, 0 bases at V and 5 bases at J, with 10 bases in the middle. CDR3 length: 13 residues. DNA for the CDR3: TGCAGTGCTAGAGATCAGGGGCCGGAGACCCAGTACTTC. This translates into CSARDQGPETQYF.

About this clonotype: Possible read error: a much larger clone is one base away. The chain recombines TRBV20-1 with TRBJ1-5, with 11 bases lining up with TRBD1. Germline CDR1 and CDR2: DFQATT and SNEGSKA (reference sequence). The CDR3 has 12 residues. CDR3 DNA: TGCAGTGGGACAGGGGGCTACCAACCCCAGCGTTTT. It encodes CSGTGGYQPQRF.

The chain joins TRBV6-5 to TRBJ1-1; possibly TRBD1 for D (6 bases). This CDR3 contains 20 residues. The V gene lost 2 bases and the J gene lost 0 bases, with 25 bases spanning the gap. Looked up from germline, CDR1 is MNHEY and CDR2 is SVGAGI. The CDR3 sequence is CASSYPGPTGGAPMNTEAFF. The DNA for the CDR3 is TGTGCCAGCAGTTACCCCGGCCCAACGGGGGGCGCACCGATGAACACTGAAGCTTTCTTT.

This clonotype has just one count. This chain connects TRBV7-3 to TRBJ2-5, with 12 bases fitting TRBD2. Germline V gives CDR1 SGHTA, CDR2 FQGTGA. The CDR3 has 16 amino acids. With 5 bases clipped from V and 2 bases from J, the junction kept 6 bases outside the gene matches. This CDR3 reads CASSPTTSGRQETQYF. The CDR3 nucleotides are TGTGCCAGCAGCCCCACGACTAGCGGGAGACAAGAGACCCAGTACTTC.

Of note for this clonotype: The junction does not match germline at one end; this may be a read error. The chain recombines TRBV7-9 with TRBJ2-7; TRBD2 aligns across 8 bases. CDR1 is SEHNR and CDR2 is FQNEAQ in the germline V gene (reference sequence). This CDR3 is 15 amino acids long. DNA for the CDR3: TGTGCCAGCAGTTTAGCTAGCGGGCCCACCTACGAGCAGTACTTC. It encodes CASSLASGPTYEQYF.

A note on this clonotype: Compared with germline, one end of the junction differs, possibly owing to a read error. The rearrangement uses TRBV7-8 and TRBJ1-2; D might be TRBD1 (6 bases). CDR1 SGHVS and CDR2 FQNEAQ come from the germline V gene. The CDR3 contains 15 residues. For the CDR3, the DNA is TGCGCCAGCAGCCAACTGATCGGACAGATCTATGGCTACACCTTC. It is translated as CASSQLIGQIYGYTF.